The TCR beta chain under discussion was sequenced for a study of tumor-infiltrating lymphocytes in primary liver carcinoma. Across the study: The study included patients who were men and women aged 30 to 69 years.

Per the germline V gene, CDR1 is SGHRS and CDR2 is YFSETQ. The CDR3 loop spans 16 amino acids. The ends were cut back, 1 base at V and 6 bases at J, with 19 bases in the middle. Broader study findings: Between tumor regions, pairs overlapped more than tumor-adjacent and tumor-blood pairs did.

Points on this clonotype: The antigen remains unidentified.

Unsorted bulk tissue of roughly 18-32 mg yielded co-extracted RNA and DNA. Production of TCR beta cDNA used around 0.45 ug total RNA together with a constant-region primer. Slightly modified ARM-PCR served as the procedure for the TCR beta libraries. These libraries came from three rounds of nested multiplex PCR. The opening two PCR rounds, 10 cycles each, paired TRBV1-TRBV30 forward primers with a C-beta reverse primer. TCRdb ran MiXCR on the multiplex PCR reads and lists one entry per CDR3 protein. The sample has fewer than 30,000 distinct CDR3 sequences; nearly 80% are singletons. The sample was liver tumor tissue from sampling region 3. Subset here: tumor region T3, left-lateral pole. This TCR was sampled from a man between 40 and 49 years old with primary liver carcinoma and hepatitis B virus infection. This chain uses TRBV5-1 with TRBJ1-1, with D tentatively TRBD1 (5 bases). As DNA, the CDR3 is TGCGCCAGCAGCTTGATGGCGAGGGGTCTAGACGCTGAAGCTTTCTTT. Protein sequence: CASSLMARGLDAEAFF.